Sequencing of this T cell receptor beta chain was carried out in a study of naive and memory T cell subsets. CD8 T cells were positively selected from what remained after CD4 positive selection. Cells stained for CD3, CD4, CD8, CD45RA, CD27 and viability were sorted into four CD45RA/CD27 subsets. This clonotype was picked up a small number of times. Its antigen is undetermined. In germline, CDR1 is MNHNS, CDR2 SASEGT. The CDR3 runs to 15 residues. V dropped 5 bases and J dropped 7; count of bases not matched to a gene: 6. General study findings and limits: Especially in CD8 cells, naive repertoires contained a few larger clonotypes, possibly CD45RA-re-expressing memory cells.

Two oligonucleotides, mixed equimolar, formed the beta constant-region primer covering TRBC1 and TRBC2. The ligated cDNA underwent four PCR rounds using SP2 and nested alpha and beta constant-region primers. Each CDR3 protein gets one entry after TCRdb re-called the UMI-ligation and nested PCR reads with MiXCR. The data contain 140,000 to 150,000 distinct CDR3 sequences, roughly 22% of them singletons. The sequenced sample consisted of naive CD4+ T cells from blood. This rearrangement joins TRBV6-1 to TRBJ2-2, with TRBD2 identical over 11 bases. The sequence derives from a human donor in good health. The CDR3 DNA reads as TGTGCCAGCAGTAATCTAGCGGGAGGATTCGGGGAGCTGTTTTTT. Amino acid sequence: CASSNLAGGFGELFF.